This entry describes one TCR beta chain. Its antigen is unidentified. This entry comes from a study of T cell repertoires in cytomegalovirus infection. Study-level information: Researchers turned to recently identified HLA-C-restricted CMV epitopes as well as well-studied HLA-B-restricted ones. A matching HLA type, together with CMV infection, was signaled by public TCR beta signatures. Study-level results: CMV carriers with the relevant HLA were identified by cumulative public TCR beta family frequency. The ex vivo response was dominated by HLA-C-restricted CMV-specific TCR beta clonotypes.

TCRdb passed the reads through MiXCR, listing each CDR3 protein once. The repertoire holds under 150,000 distinct CDR3 sequences, with 30% to 35% as singletons. Germline V lookup: CDR1 SQVTM, CDR2 ANQGSEA. Trimming left V 2 bases short and J 4 bases short, with 11 bases between. The CDR3 sequence is 14 residues long. The rearrangement links TRBV29-1 to TRBJ1-4; D unclear. The source is a human donor in good health (CMV status not recorded). Some clones in this sample may be carry-over from other donors' samples. Material: CD8+ T cells from cultured PBMCs, obtained from culture after CMV antigen stimulation. Here the CDR3 reads CSVEMAGGNEKLFF. CDR3 sequence (DNA): TGCAGCGTTGAAATGGCAGGAGGTAATGAAAAACTGTTTTTT.